These 3 T cell receptor beta chains came from one sample sequenced in a study of T cells expressing NK-cell markers. TCRdb re-analyzed the 5' RACE reads; it lists each CDR3 protein once, without DNA. The sample has approximately 440,000 distinct CDR3 sequences. Sequencing was carried out using blood T cells: a sorted CD56 or NKG2C T cell subset, CD4+ or CD8+ T cells, or bulk PBMC T cells (not recorded which). These receptors all stem from a woman aged 45-59 years in good health.

The rearrangement links TRBV4-1 to TRBJ2-3; TCRdb calls TRBD2, which cannot be checked without DNA. Germline V gene sequence: CDR1 MGHRA, CDR2 YSYEKL. The CDR3 loop spans 18 amino acids. The CDR3 loop reads CASRPSGGRITSTDTQYF.

V and J are TRBV5-5 and TRBJ2-1. Germline values: CDR1 SGHKS, CDR2 YYEKEE (reference sequence). The CDR3 covers 15 residues. The CDR3 sequence: CASSWGLAPYNEQFF. The full variable domain, its missing parts supplied by reference TRBV5-5 and TRBJ2-1, is DAGVTQSPTHLIKTRGQQVTLRCSPISGHKSVSWYQQVLGQGPQFIFQYYEKEERGRGNFPDRFSARQFPNYSSELNVNALLLGDSALYLCASSWGLAPYNEQFFGPGTRLTVL.

This chain joins TRBV7-8 and TRBJ2-1. CDR1 is SGHVS and CDR2 is FQNEAQ in the germline V gene. The CDR3 is made up of 12 amino acids. The CDR3 loop reads CATGRFYNEQFF.